This T cell receptor beta chain was sequenced during a study of shared clonotypes between healthy human individuals. CDR1 is MNHNY and CDR2 is SVGAGI in the germline V gene (reference sequence). Trimming took off 2 bases at V and 0 bases at J, with 7 bases between the two ends. The CDR3 covers 14 residues. Only in-frame clones appear in the TCRdb table, and some are missing; sequencing was by immunoSEQ multiplex PCR. Among roughly 2.1 million clones listed, approximately 94% were seen once. Concerning this clone: Its specificity is not known.

General study findings and limits: Generally, naive subsets came out with larger estimated richness than memory subsets.

Naivety among CD8 cells was defined by CD45RO negativity and positive CCR7 selection, thereby excluding terminally differentiated effector memory CD45RA+ cells. V usage is TRBV6-6 and J usage is TRBJ1-2; D uncertain. This sequence was found in a young man in good health. Some clones in this sample may be carry-over from other donors' samples. The sequencing sample was made of naive CD8+ T cells from PBMCs. The CDR3 region is CASSYPDTNYGYTF. The CDR3 coding sequence is TGTGCCAGCAGTTACCCAGACACTAACTATGGCTACACCTTC.